This TCR beta chain came from a study of shared clonotypes between healthy human individuals. TCRdb keeps only in-frame clones here, not all; method: immunoSEQ multiplex PCR. The sample records 2 million to 3 million clones, over 85% being singletons. V lost 5 bases and J lost 5, with 9 bases in between. The CDR3 sequence is 12 residues long. Per the germline V gene, CDR1 is SGHAT and CDR2 is FQNNGV. Sequenced input: naive CD4+ T cells sorted from blood. The subset: CD45RA+ positively selected. This sequence originates from a man younger than 30 in good health. The chain is built from TRBV11-2 and TRBJ2-5; D is unclear. CDR3 in amino acids: CASSRAEETQYF. The CDR3 DNA follows: TGTGCCAGCAGCCGAGCAGAGGAGACCCAGTACTTC.